The sequence of this T cell receptor beta chain was determined in a study of T cell responses to AZD1222 COVID-19 vaccine. Method: immunoSEQ multiplex PCR; TCRdb's copy keeps in-frame clones and lacks some. The sample holds tens of thousands of clones; around nine tenths are singletons and the top ten take 4.5% to 5%. The germline V and J ends were trimmed by 0 bases and 4 bases, with 7 bases remaining between them. CDR3 size: 13 residues. Germline CDR1 SGDLS, CDR2 YYNGEE. The gene calls are TRBV9 and TRBJ1-2; D remains ambiguous. This TCR came from an adult who received the MenACWY meningococcal vaccine as a control. Sequencing was performed on peripheral blood, taken 28 days after the second dose of the MenACWY control vaccine. The CDR3: CASSVDPPYGYTF. CDR3 in DNA: TGTGCCAGCAGCGTAGACCCCCCCTATGGCTACACCTTC.